This T cell receptor beta chain was sequenced during a study of T-cell memory formation after mild COVID-19. In the study overall: In these data, TCR clusters were largely donor specific. Study-level points and caveats: Later expanders leaned toward CD4+, whereas clones contracting from day 15 to 85 were balanced CD4/CD8. Proof of SARS-CoV-2 specificity was absent for the second-wave clones that crested on day 37. Clones that contracted clustered mainly in CM and EM if CD4+ and in EMRA if CD8+.

This clonotype was seen a few times. Its specificity is not known. The CDR3 is 15 amino acids. V lost 7 bases to trimming and J lost 6 bases; unmatched junction nucleotides: 11. TCRdb re-analysed the 5' RACE reads in MiXCR, keeping a single row per CDR3 protein. Altogether under 600,000 distinct CDR3 sequences are present, about 20% being singletons, with the ten largest covering roughly 9.1%. The rearrangement links TRBV12-3 or TRBV12-4 to TRBJ2-3; 9 bases are shared with TRBD2. Specimen: PBMCs or a T cell subset sorted from them (not recorded which). The origin of this receptor is an adult woman who had mild COVID-19 (a few samples of this study predate the infection). Cell type and time point are not known. CDR3 sequence reads: CASTLSGGLADTQYF. DNA of the CDR3: TGTGCCAGCACACTAAGCGGGGGGCTCGCCGATACGCAGTATTTT.